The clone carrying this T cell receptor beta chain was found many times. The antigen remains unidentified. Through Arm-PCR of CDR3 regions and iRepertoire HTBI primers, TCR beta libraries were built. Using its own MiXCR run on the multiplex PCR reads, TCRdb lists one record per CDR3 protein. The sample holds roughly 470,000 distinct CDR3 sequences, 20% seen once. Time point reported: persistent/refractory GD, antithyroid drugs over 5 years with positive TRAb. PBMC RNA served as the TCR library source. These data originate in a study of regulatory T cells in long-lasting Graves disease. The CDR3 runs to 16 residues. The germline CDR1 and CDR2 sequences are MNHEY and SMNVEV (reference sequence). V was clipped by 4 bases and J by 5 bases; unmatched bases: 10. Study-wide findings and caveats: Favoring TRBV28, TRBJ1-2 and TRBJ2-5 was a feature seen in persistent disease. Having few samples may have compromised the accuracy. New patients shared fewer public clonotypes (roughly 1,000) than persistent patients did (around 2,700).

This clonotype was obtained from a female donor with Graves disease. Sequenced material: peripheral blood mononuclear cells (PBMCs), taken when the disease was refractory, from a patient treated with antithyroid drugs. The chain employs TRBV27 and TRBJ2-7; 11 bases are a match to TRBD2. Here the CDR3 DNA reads TGTGCCAGCAGTTCGCTGACTGGTAGCGGGAGGGACGAGCAGTACTTC. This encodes CASSSLTGSGRDEQYF.